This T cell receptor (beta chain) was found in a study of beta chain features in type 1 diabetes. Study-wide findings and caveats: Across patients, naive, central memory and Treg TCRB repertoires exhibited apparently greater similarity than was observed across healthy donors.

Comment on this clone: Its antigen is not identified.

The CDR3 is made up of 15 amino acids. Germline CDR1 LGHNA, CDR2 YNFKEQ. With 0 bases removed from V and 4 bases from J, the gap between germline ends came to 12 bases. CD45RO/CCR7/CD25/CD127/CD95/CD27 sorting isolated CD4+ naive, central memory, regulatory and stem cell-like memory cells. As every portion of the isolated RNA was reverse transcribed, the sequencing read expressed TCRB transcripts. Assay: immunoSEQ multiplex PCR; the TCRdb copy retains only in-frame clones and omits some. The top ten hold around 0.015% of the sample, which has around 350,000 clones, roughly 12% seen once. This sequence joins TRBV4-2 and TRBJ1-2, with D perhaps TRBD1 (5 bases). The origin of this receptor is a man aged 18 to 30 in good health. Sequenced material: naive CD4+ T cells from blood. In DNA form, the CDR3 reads TGTGCCAGCAGCCAAGATATTGGACAAATCTATGGCTACACCTTC. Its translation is CASSQDIGQIYGYTF.